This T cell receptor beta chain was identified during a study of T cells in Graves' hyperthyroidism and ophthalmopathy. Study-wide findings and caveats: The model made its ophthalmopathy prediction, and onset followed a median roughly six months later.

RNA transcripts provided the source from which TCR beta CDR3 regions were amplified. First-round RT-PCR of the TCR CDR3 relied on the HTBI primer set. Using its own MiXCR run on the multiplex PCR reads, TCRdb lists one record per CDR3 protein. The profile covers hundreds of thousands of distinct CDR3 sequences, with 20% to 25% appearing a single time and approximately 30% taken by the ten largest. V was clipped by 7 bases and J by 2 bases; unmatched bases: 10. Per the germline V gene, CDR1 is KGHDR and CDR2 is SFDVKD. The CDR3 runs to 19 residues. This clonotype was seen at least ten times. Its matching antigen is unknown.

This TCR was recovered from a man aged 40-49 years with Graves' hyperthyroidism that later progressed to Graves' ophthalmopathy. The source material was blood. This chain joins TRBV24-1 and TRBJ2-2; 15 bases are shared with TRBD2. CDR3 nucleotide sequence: TGTGCCACCAGCAAATACGGACTAGCGGGAGGGCCCAACACCGGGGAGCTGTTTTTT. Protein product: CATSKYGLAGGPNTGELFF.